Below, 5 T cell receptor beta chains from the same sample are listed, as sequenced in a study of T cells in pancreatic ductal adenocarcinoma. Produced via immunoSEQ multiplex PCR; TCRdb's table is partial and in-frame only. The sample lists roughly 11,000 clones; just over 85% were seen once. Surgery without prior neoadjuvant therapy was the treatment of the selected pancreatic ductal adenocarcinoma patients. Sequencing used PBMCs. These receptors originate from a human donor with pancreatic ductal adenocarcinoma.

The chain employs TRBV19 and TRBJ2-2, with D unresolved. Germline CDR1 reads LNHDA; CDR2 reads SQIVND (reference sequence). V was pared by 3 bases and J by 1 base, with 9 bases between. The CDR3 has 15 residues. The CDR3 loop is CASSMRQLNTGELFF. DNA of the CDR3: TGTGCCAGTAGTATGAGGCAGCTGAACACCGGGGAGCTGTTTTTT.

The chain carries TRBV29-1 and TRBJ1-2, with unresolved D. The CDR3 contains 11 residues. CDR1 is SQVTM and CDR2 is ANQGSEA in the germline V gene. Trimming removed 5 bases at V and 4 bases at J, with 8 bases between. DNA of the CDR3: TGCAGCGTTCCGGACGGCTATGGCTACACCTTC. Amino acids: CSVPDGYGYTF.

Points on this clone: It is unclear where the CDR3 begins or ends on the DNA, so no DNA is shown, and the CDR3 is as TCRdb lists it. This rearrangement joins TRBV21-1 to TRBJ1-5; the table's D gene call, TRBD1, was not cross checked with the DNA. TRBV21-1 is an annotated pseudogene. The CDR3 totals 15 residues, both ends included. CDR3 protein: CASSNWGAGNQPQHF.

V and J are TRBV6-1 and TRBJ2-5; 11 positions match TRBD2. The CDR3 has 15 residues. The J segment lost 1 base and the V segment lost 6 bases, leaving 4 bases of the junction unmatched. Germline V lookup: CDR1 MNHNS, CDR2 SASEGT. In DNA form, the CDR3 reads TGTGCCAGCAGAATGACTAGCGGGGTCCAAGAGACCCAGTACTTC. Protein sequence: CASRMTSGVQETQYF.

Regarding this clone: Distinct nucleotide sequences in the sample also encode this CDR3. The rearrangement uses TRBV6-6 and TRBJ1-1; the D gene is possibly TRBD1 (6 bases). Germline V gene data show CDR1 as MNHNY and CDR2 as SVGAGI (reference sequence). V was trimmed by 5 bases and J by 0 bases, leaving 7 bases between them. CDR3 size: 13 residues. CDR3 region: CASSGQLNTEAFF. The CDR3 DNA sequence: TGTGCCAGCAGTGGACAGCTGAACACTGAAGCTTTCTTT.